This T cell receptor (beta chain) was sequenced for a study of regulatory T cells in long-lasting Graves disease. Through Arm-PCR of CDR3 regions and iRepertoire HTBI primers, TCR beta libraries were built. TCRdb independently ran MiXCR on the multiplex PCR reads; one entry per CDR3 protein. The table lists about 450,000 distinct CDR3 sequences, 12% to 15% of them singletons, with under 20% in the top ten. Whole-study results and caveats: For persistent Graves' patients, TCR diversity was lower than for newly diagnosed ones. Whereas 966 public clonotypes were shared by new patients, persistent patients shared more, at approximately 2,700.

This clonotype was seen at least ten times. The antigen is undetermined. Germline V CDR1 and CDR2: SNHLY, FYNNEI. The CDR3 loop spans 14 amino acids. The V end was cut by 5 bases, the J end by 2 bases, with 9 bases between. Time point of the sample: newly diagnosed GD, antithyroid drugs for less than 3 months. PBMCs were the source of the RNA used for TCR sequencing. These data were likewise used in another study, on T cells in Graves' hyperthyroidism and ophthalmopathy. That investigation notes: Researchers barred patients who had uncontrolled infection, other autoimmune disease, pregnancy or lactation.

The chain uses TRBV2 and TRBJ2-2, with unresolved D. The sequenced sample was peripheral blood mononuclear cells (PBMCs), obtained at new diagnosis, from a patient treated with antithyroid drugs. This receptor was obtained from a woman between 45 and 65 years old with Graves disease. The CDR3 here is CASSRSGNTGELFF. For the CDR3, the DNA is TGTGCCAGCAGTAGGTCGGGCAACACCGGGGAGCTGTTTTTT.